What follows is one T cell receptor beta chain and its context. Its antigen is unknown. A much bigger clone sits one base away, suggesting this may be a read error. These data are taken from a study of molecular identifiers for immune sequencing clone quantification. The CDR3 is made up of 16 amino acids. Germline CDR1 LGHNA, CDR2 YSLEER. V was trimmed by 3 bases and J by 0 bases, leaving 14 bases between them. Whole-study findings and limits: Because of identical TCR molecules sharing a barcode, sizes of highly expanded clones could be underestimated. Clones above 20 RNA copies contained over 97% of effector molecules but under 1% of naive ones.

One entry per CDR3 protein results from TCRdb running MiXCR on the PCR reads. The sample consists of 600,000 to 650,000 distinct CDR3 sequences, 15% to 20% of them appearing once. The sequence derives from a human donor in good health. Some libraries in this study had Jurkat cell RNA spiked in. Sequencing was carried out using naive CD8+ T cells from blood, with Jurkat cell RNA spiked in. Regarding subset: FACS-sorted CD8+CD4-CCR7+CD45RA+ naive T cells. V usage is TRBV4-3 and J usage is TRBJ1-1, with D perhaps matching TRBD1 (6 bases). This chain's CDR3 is CASSQGASAMNTEAFF. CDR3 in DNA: TGCGCCAGCAGCCAGGGGGCATCAGCAATGAACACTGAAGCTTTCTTT.